This T cell receptor (beta chain) was documented in a study of PD-1 blockade in classical Hodgkin lymphoma. Overall study: Patients had nivolumab dosed at 3 mg/kg, delivered intravenously every 2 weeks.

In the case of this clone: Antigen specificity is unknown.

Brentuximab vedotin exposure varied, and every patient relapsed after autologous stem cell transplantation. Responses achieved at best were complete response, partial response or progressive disease. General study findings and limits: Complete responders' diversity at baseline resembled that of newly diagnosed patients. Reports indicated that newly diagnosed patients had lower baseline TCR diversity than healthy donors did.

V was cut by 3 bases and J by 4 bases, with 14 bases left in between. Germline values: CDR1 PRHDT, CDR2 FYEKMQ (reference sequence). The CDR3 is 15 residues long. The method was immunoSEQ multiplex PCR; TCRdb's version includes in-frame clones alone and lacks a portion of them. The sample carries tens of thousands of clones, over 70% recorded once. The specimen comprised peripheral blood mononuclear cells (PBMCs), sampled before the second cycle of nivolumab. This chain connects TRBV13 to TRBJ2-3; D might be TRBD1 (5 bases). This sequence was found in a human donor with classical Hodgkin lymphoma. The CDR3 DNA reads TGTGCCAGCAGCTTGGAAGACACAGGCCCAGATACGCAGTATTTT. This gives the protein CASSLEDTGPDTQYF.